This record concerns one T cell receptor beta chain sequence. Trimming cost V 3 bases and J 8 bases, with 17 bases left between them. The CDR3 has 15 residues. Germline CDR1 reads MNHNS; CDR2 reads SASEGT. Profiling relied on immunoSEQ multiplex PCR, and the TCRdb table lists in-frame clones only, not all of them. The sample lists some 340,000 clones; 90% were seen once. This record belongs to a study of blood T cell repertoires in COVID-19. About the study: The United States, Italy and Spain were the sources of the acute and convalescent COVID-19 samples.

The receptor was derived from a woman aged 25 to 39 who had been exposed to COVID-19. V and J are TRBV6-1 and TRBJ2-1; possible D gene TRBD1, 6 bases. The sample consisted of PBMCs or T cells enriched from blood (not recorded which). The CDR3 DNA reads TGTGCCAGCAGTGAGGTGGGGGCAGGGTTCGATGAGCAGTTCTTC. Encoded protein: CASSEVGAGFDEQFF.